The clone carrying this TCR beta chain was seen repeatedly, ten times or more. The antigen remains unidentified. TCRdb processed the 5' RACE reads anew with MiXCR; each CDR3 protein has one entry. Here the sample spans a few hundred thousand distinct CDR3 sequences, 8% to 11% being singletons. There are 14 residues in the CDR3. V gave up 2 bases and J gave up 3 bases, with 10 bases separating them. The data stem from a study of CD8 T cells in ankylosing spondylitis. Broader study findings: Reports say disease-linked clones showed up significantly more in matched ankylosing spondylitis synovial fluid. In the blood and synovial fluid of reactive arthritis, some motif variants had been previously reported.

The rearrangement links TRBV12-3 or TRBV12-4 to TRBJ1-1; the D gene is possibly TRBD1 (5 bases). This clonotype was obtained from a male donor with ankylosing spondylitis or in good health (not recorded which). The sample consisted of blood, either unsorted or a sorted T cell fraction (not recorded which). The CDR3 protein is CASSLSRGDTEAFF. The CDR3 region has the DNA TGTGCCAGCAGTTTATCCCGGGGGGACACTGAAGCTTTCTTT.